The next 27 T cell receptor beta chains were all read from a single sample in a study of T cell responses to AZD1222 COVID-19 vaccine. Data came from immunoSEQ multiplex PCR; TCRdb stores just in-frame clones and leaves some out. The sample gives around 150,000 clones, roughly 88% of which show up once; about 5.9% is in the top ten. Sequencing used peripheral blood, obtained 28 days after the second AZD1222 dose. These receptors all come from an adult who received the AZD1222 COVID-19 vaccine.

The chain is built from TRBV14 and TRBJ2-2, with D tentatively TRBD1 or TRBD2 (6 bases each). With 1 base removed from V and 4 bases from J, the gap between germline ends came to 13 bases. This CDR3 contains 16 residues. CDR1 is SGHDN and CDR2 is FVKESK in the germline V gene. The CDR3 coding sequence is TGTGCCAGCAGCCAAGTGACGGGGGCAAGCACCGGGGAGCTGTTTTTT. This encodes CASSQVTGASTGELFF.

This clone was picked up one time. V is TRBV11-2 and J is TRBJ1-6; no reliable D call. The germline CDR1 and CDR2 sequences are SGHAT and FQNNGV. The CDR3 contains 16 residues. V was cut by 0 bases and J by 0 bases, with 6 bases left in between. CDR3 coding DNA: TGTGCCAGCAGCTTAGATAGGAGCTCCTATAATTCACCCCTCCACTTT. Protein: CASSLDRSSYNSPLHF.

The chain has TRBV27 and TRBJ1-3; possibly TRBD1 for D (6 bases). V was trimmed by 3 bases and J by 0 bases, leaving 12 bases between them. This CDR3 is built from 16 residues. Germline CDR1 MNHEY, CDR2 SMNVEV (reference sequence). The CDR3 loop reads CASSFRDTGSGNTIYF. Here the CDR3 DNA reads TGTGCCAGCAGTTTTCGGGACACCGGCTCTGGAAACACCATATATTTT.

The gene calls are TRBV6-5 and TRBJ2-5, with a tentative D call TRBD1 (6 bases). The germline gives CDR1 MNHEY, CDR2 SVGAGI. The CDR3 consists of 15 residues. V lost 0 bases and J 5 bases, leaving 13 bases between the germline ends. This chain's CDR3 is CASSYSLWGRETQYF. The CDR3 DNA follows: TGTGCCAGCAGTTACTCCCTCTGGGGGCGGGAGACCCAGTACTTC.

The chain is built from TRBV6-5 and TRBJ1-5; D not certain. CDR1 and CDR2 from the germline V gene are MNHEY and SVGAGI. The CDR3 is 12 amino acids. The V end was cut by 8 bases, the J end by 7 bases, with 12 bases between. The CDR3 region is CASRADNQPQHF. The CDR3 nucleotides read TGTGCCAGCCGGGCGGATAACCAGCCCCAGCATTTT.

The chain employs TRBV19 and TRBJ2-7; no definite D call. Trimming took off 6 bases at V and 5 bases at J, with 11 bases between the two ends. The CDR3 covers 12 residues. The germline gives CDR1 LNHDA, CDR2 SQIVND (reference sequence). The CDR3 loop is CASSPRRDEQYF. Written as DNA, the CDR3 is TGTGCCAGTAGCCCCCGAAGGGACGAGCAGTACTTC.

This clone was picked up a small number of times. CDR3 bases: TGCGCCAGCAGCCAAGAGGGCAACACCATATATTTT. Residues: CASSQEGNTIYF. The chain carries TRBV4-3 and TRBJ1-3; D not certain. The CDR3 has 12 residues. V lost 0 bases and J 7 bases, leaving 4 bases between the germline ends. Germline CDR1 and CDR2: LGHNA and YSLEER.

This rearrangement joins TRBV5-1 to TRBJ2-7, with 8 bases matching TRBD1. The CDR3 loop spans 14 amino acids. Germline-derived CDR1 and CDR2 are SGHRS and YFSETQ. J gave up 0 bases and V 2 bases, and 1 base lay outside the gene matches. The CDR3 here is CASSLGQGSYEQYF. The DNA of the CDR3 is TGCGCCAGCAGCTTAGGACAGGGCTCCTACGAGCAGTACTTC.

Here the CDR3 DNA reads TGTGCCAGCAGTTTATGGGGGGAGGGGAAAAAACTGTTTTTT. It is translated as CASSLWGEGKKLFF. The V gene is TRBV27, the J gene TRBJ1-4, with D possibly matching TRBD1 (5 bases). This CDR3 is 14 amino acids long. V lost 1 base to trimming and J lost 9 bases, with 12 bases between them. Germline V CDR1 and CDR2: MNHEY, SMNVEV (reference sequence). The full variable domain, its missing parts supplied by reference TRBV27 and TRBJ1-4, is EAQVTQNPRYLITVTGKKLTVTCSQNMNHEYMSWYRQDPGLGLRQIYYSMNVEVTDKGDVPEGYKVSRKEKRNFPLILESPSPNQTSLYFCASSLWGEGKKLFFGSGTQLSVL.

J is TRBJ1-6 and V is TRBV3-1 (or the pseudogene TRBV3-2); D remains unclear. Germline V gene sequence: CDR1 LGHDT, CDR2 YNNKEL (reference sequence). The CDR3 runs 14 residues. Trimming cost V 3 bases and J 7 bases, with 10 bases left between them. The CDR3 coding sequence is TGTGCCAGCAGCCACCGGGGTTACAATTCACCCCTCCACTTT. This encodes CASSHRGYNSPLHF.

CDR3 nucleotide sequence: TGTGCCAGTAGTACTCGACAGGCTGAAATTTATGGCTACACCTTC. This encodes CASSTRQAEIYGYTF. The rearrangement links TRBV19 to TRBJ1-2; TRBD1 is a possible D gene (6 bases). CDR1 is LNHDA and CDR2 is SQIVND in the germline V gene (reference sequence). Trimming took 4 bases from V and 5 from J, leaving 17 bases between them. The CDR3 has 15 amino acids.

The chain employs TRBV28 and TRBJ1-5, with 8 bases identical to TRBD1. This CDR3 is built from 18 residues. Trimming cost V 6 bases and J 1 base; bases outside gene matches: 14. The V gene's germline CDR1 is MDHEN and CDR2 SYDVKM. CDR3 bases: TGTGCCAGCAGGGCCTCCTGGGGGCAGGGGGCGAGCAATCAGCCCCAGCATTTT. Translating it yields CASRASWGQGASNQPQHF.

In nucleotides, the CDR3 is TGTGCCACCAGCAAAGTAAACGCAGATACGCAGTATTTT. It is translated as CATSKVNADTQYF. This chain links TRBV15 with TRBJ2-3, with D unclear. The length of the CDR3 is 13 residues. With 4 bases removed from V and 4 bases from J, the gap between germline ends came to 9 bases. The germline gives CDR1 LNHNV, CDR2 YYDKDF (reference sequence).

The rearrangement uses TRBV6-5 and TRBJ1-6; 10 bases fit TRBD1. J was trimmed by 2 bases and V by 4 bases; bases with no gene match: 2. This CDR3 comprises 16 residues. The germline CDR1 and CDR2 sequences are MNHEY and SVGAGI. CDR3 loop: CASSWDRGTYNSPLHF. The CDR3 coding sequence is TGTGCCAGCAGTTGGGACAGGGGTACCTATAATTCACCCCTCCACTTT.

The rearrangement uses TRBV6-5 and TRBJ1-1, with 7 bases lining up with TRBD1. This CDR3 has 14 amino acids. Germline loops: CDR1 MNHEY, CDR2 SVGAGI. Germline trimming cut 5 bases from V and 0 bases from J; bases unmatched to any gene: 3. CDR3: CASSKGQLNTEAFF. The CDR3 DNA sequence: TGTGCCAGCAGTAAGGGACAGCTGAACACTGAAGCTTTCTTT.

This sequence joins TRBV5-1 and TRBJ2-1, with unresolved D. This CDR3 has 14 amino acids. The germline V gene encodes CDR1 SGHRS and CDR2 YFSETQ. V was trimmed by 0 bases and J by 8 bases, leaving 12 bases between them. CDR3 sequence reads: CASSLVPSADEQFF. The DNA for the CDR3 is TGCGCCAGCAGCTTGGTTCCCAGCGCGGATGAGCAGTTCTTC.

The chain carries TRBV19 and TRBJ1-2, with 7 nucleotides matching TRBD1. Germline V gene lookup returns CDR1 LNHDA and CDR2 SQIVND (reference sequence). CDR3 length: 14 amino acids. After removal of 3 bases from V and 0 bases from J, the junction contained 1 base not matched to a gene. The CDR3 spells CASSMDRTNYGYTF. CDR3 DNA sequence: TGTGCCAGTAGTATGGACAGGACTAACTATGGCTACACCTTC.

The chain combines TRBV19 with TRBJ2-7, with D perhaps TRBD1 or TRBD2 (6 bases each). V gave up 7 bases and J gave up 1 base, with 14 bases separating them. The CDR3 spans 14 residues. Germline lookup yields CDR1 LNHDA and CDR2 SQIVND (reference sequence). The CDR3 region is CASKDGGRSYEQYF. CDR3 DNA sequence: TGTGCCAGTAAGGACGGGGGCAGATCCTACGAGCAGTACTTC.

The sample holds a few counts of this clone. The V gene is TRBV30, the J gene TRBJ1-2; maybe TRBD1 (6 bases). The CDR3 loop spans 14 amino acids. V was cut by 5 bases and J by 5 bases, with 18 bases left in between. Germline CDR1 GTSNPN, CDR2 SVGIG (reference sequence). This CDR3 reads CAWEGHRAEYGYTF. The CDR3 bases are TGTGCCTGGGAGGGACACCGGGCGGAGTATGGCTACACCTTC.

The chain links TRBV6-6 to TRBJ1-5; D possibly corresponds to TRBD1 (5 bases). Germline values: CDR1 MNHNY, CDR2 SVGAGI (reference sequence). This CDR3 is built from 15 residues. The ends were cut back, 0 bases at V and 1 base at J, with 7 bases in the middle. The CDR3 spells CASSYSQGSNQPQHF. The DNA for the CDR3 is TGTGCCAGCAGTTACTCGCAGGGCAGCAATCAGCCCCAGCATTTT.

V is TRBV19 and J is TRBJ2-3, with a tentative D call TRBD1 (5 bases). Per germline, CDR1 LNHDA and CDR2 SQIVND (reference sequence). V gave up 5 bases and J gave up 0 bases, with 12 bases separating them. The CDR3 covers 15 residues. CDR3 sequence reads: CASSPPRGSTDTQYF. In DNA form, the CDR3 reads TGTGCCAGTAGTCCCCCTAGGGGAAGCACAGATACGCAGTATTTT. The full variable domain, its missing parts supplied by reference TRBV19 and TRBJ2-3, is DGGITQSPKYLFRKEGQNVTLSCEQNLNHDAMYWYRQDPGQGLRLIYYSQIVNDFQKGDIAEGYSVSREKKESFPLTVTSAQKNPTAFYLCASSPPRGSTDTQYFGPGTRLTVL.

The V call is TRBV6-5, the J call TRBJ2-1; TRBD2 aligns across 8 bases. The CDR3 extends over 15 amino acids. V lost 7 bases, J lost 3 bases, and 8 bases stayed unmatched. Germline V gene data show CDR1 as MNHEY and CDR2 as SVGAGI. The CDR3 reads CASTTIAGLYNEQFF. CDR3 nucleotides: TGTGCCAGCACTACAATAGCGGGACTCTACAATGAGCAGTTCTTC.

The chain carries TRBV27 and TRBJ1-6; 8 nucleotides match TRBD1. The V and J ends lost 4 bases and 0 bases, in that order; junction bases with no gene match: 8. The V gene's germline CDR1 is MNHEY and CDR2 SMNVEV (reference sequence). CDR3 length equals 18 residues. The CDR3 is CASSYRGYADSYNSPLHF. CDR3 DNA: TGTGCCAGCAGTTACAGGGGGTACGCTGACTCCTATAATTCACCCCTCCACTTT.

V and J are TRBV28 and TRBJ2-3; possible D gene TRBD2, 6 bases. CDR1 is MDHEN, CDR2 SYDVKM, per germline. The V end was cut by 5 bases, the J end by 6 bases, with 15 bases between. The CDR3 sequence is 14 residues long. CDR3 protein: CASSPQGREDTQYF. The CDR3 DNA reads as TGTGCCAGCAGTCCTCAGGGCCGGGAGGATACGCAGTATTTT.

In nucleotides, the CDR3 is TGTGCCAGCTCTCCATTCGCACCGGGACAGGCACAAGAGACCCAGTACTTC. Its protein is CASSPFAPGQAQETQYF. The genes are TRBV18 and TRBJ2-5, with TRBD1 matching over 8 bases. Losses at the gene ends were 6 bases for V and 2 bases for J; bases not matched to a gene: 14. This CDR3 contains 17 residues. Germline V lookup: CDR1 KGHSH, CDR2 LQKENI.

CDR3 loop: CASTGISEGEYGYTF. In nucleotides, the CDR3 is TGTGCCAGCACCGGGATATCCGAGGGGGAATATGGCTACACCTTC. V gene TRBV6-5 combines with J gene TRBJ1-2, with a tentative D call TRBD1 (6 bases). CDR1 is MNHEY and CDR2 is SVGAGI in the germline V gene. Trimming removed 7 bases from V and 5 bases from J, with 20 bases in between. This CDR3 spans 15 amino acids.

The chain is built from TRBV28 and TRBJ1-2; perhaps TRBD1 as D (6 bases). Trimming pared 4 bases from V and 0 bases from J, leaving 12 bases between. Looked up from germline, CDR1 is MDHEN and CDR2 is SYDVKM. The CDR3 totals 15 residues. Here the CDR3 reads CASSSGQKANYGYTF. The CDR3, as DNA: TGTGCCAGCAGTTCCGGACAGAAAGCTAACTATGGCTACACCTTC.